The rows below give T cell receptor beta chains drawn from one sample of a study of shared clonotypes between healthy human individuals. The method was immunoSEQ multiplex PCR; TCRdb's version includes in-frame clones alone and lacks a portion of them. The sample holds about 510,000 clones, less than 85% seen once. The material sequenced was PBMCs. These receptors came from a woman aged 40 to 50 in good health. Some clones in this sample may be carry-over from other donors' samples. CDR3s include the opening cysteine and the closing phenylalanine or tryptophan. Each record gives: D gene, V gene, J gene, clone size, CDR3 protein, CDR3 DNA. D genes are given only for firm matches. The listing skips clone size in some rows; elsewhere it reads once, few, many or a size class.

>-|TRBV9|TRBJ1-2|-
CASSAHRDTYGYTF
TGTGCCAGCAGCGCACATCGCGATACCTATGGCTACACCTTC
>TRBD1|TRBV4-1|TRBJ2-7|-
CASSQEDRGYEQYF
TGCGCCAGCAGCCAAGAAGACAGGGGATACGAGCAGTACTTC
>-|TRBV25-1|TRBJ2-6|-
CASKSDYGSGANVLTF
TGTGCCAGCAAATCAGACTACGGATCTGGGGCCAACGTCCTGACTTTC
>-|TRBV19|TRBJ2-1|-
CASSRQSSYNEQFF
TGTGCCAGTAGTCGTCAGAGCTCCTACAATGAGCAGTTCTTC
>TRBD2|TRBV10-2|TRBJ2-5|-
CASQAGGPWETQYF
TGCGCCAGCCAAGCGGGAGGGCCTTGGGAGACCCAGTACTTC
>-|TRBV5-6|TRBJ2-2|few
CASSLPTGYTGELFF
TGTGCCAGCAGCTTGCCCACAGGGTACACCGGGGAGCTGTTTTTT
>TRBD2|TRBV11-3|TRBJ2-1|-
CASSPLGLAGGDEQFF
TGTGCCAGCAGCCCATTGGGACTAGCGGGAGGGGATGAGCAGTTCTTC
>TRBD1|TRBV7-8|TRBJ1-1|-
CASREQGAGNTEAFF
TGTGCCAGCAGGGAACAGGGGGCGGGGAACACTGAAGCTTTCTTT
>TRBD1|TRBV5-1|TRBJ2-7|-
CASSLRQGYEQYF
TGCGCCAGCAGCTTGAGACAGGGATACGAGCAGTACTTC
>TRBD1|TRBV19|TRBJ2-2|-
CASSIGTGYTGELFF
TGTGCCAGTAGTATAGGGACAGGGTACACCGGGGAGCTGTTTTTT
>-|TRBV9|TRBJ2-3|-
CASSVGGVLATTDTQYF
TGTGCCAGCAGCGTAGGGGGGGTACTAGCCACCACAGATACGCAGTATTTT
>-|TRBV6-1|TRBJ2-1|many
CASSEEGAGGHEQFF
TGTGCCAGCAGTGAAGAGGGGGCAGGGGGGCATGAGCAGTTCTTC
>TRBD1|TRBV6-1|TRBJ2-1|-
CASSDRGQGYNEQFF
TGTGCCAGCAGTGACAGGGGACAGGGATACAATGAGCAGTTCTTC
>-|TRBV19|TRBJ2-5|-
CASSIGAGGGAETQYF
TGTGCCAGTAGTATTGGCGCGGGTGGAGGGGCAGAGACCCAGTACTTC
>-|TRBV7-2|TRBJ2-7|once
CASSLAGVYEQYF
TGTGCCAGCAGCTTAGCCGGAGTCTACGAGCAGTACTTC
>-|TRBV14|TRBJ2-1|-
CASSQSTGYEQFF
TGTGCCAGCAGCCAGTCCACAGGGTATGAGCAGTTCTTC
>-|TRBV28|TRBJ1-5|-
CASRTQGVVNQPQHF
TGTGCCAGCAGAACGCAAGGGGTCGTCAATCAGCCCCAGCATTTT
>-|TRBV15|TRBJ2-5|-
CATSRVPGDSEETQYF
TGTGCCACCAGCAGAGTCCCCGGGGACTCCGAAGAGACCCAGTACTTC
>TRBD2|TRBV5-1|TRBJ2-3|-
CASSLSIAGVADTQYF
TGCGCCAGCAGCTTGTCCATAGCGGGAGTCGCAGATACGCAGTATTTT
>-|TRBV10-3|TRBJ2-7|-
CAISDPRSSYEQYF
TGTGCCATCAGTGACCCCCGGTCTTCCTACGAGCAGTACTTC
>-|TRBV4-3|TRBJ1-5|-
CASSQGYSNQPQHF
TGCGCCAGCAGCCAAGGGTATAGCAATCAGCCCCAGCATTTT
>TRBD2|TRBV29-1|TRBJ2-7|-
CSVASGRASRMGEQYF
TGCAGCGTTGCTAGCGGGAGGGCCTCCAGGATGGGGGAGCAGTACTTC
>-|TRBV11-3|TRBJ1-5|-
CASSLDNSGALSAQPQHF
TGTGCCAGCAGCTTAGATAACTCAGGGGCCCTAAGTGCGCAGCCCCAGCATTTT
>-|TRBV4-1|TRBJ2-5|-
CASSQDQGGTQYF
TGCGCCAGCAGCCAAGATCAAGGCGGGACTCAGTACTTC
>-|TRBV28|TRBJ1-6|-
CASSLRRPRNSPLHF
TGTGCCAGCAGCCTTAGACGGCCCCGTAATTCACCCCTCCACTTT
>-|TRBV5-1|TRBJ2-2|-
CASSRRGENTGELFF
TGCGCCAGCAGCCGGAGGGGGGAAAACACCGGGGAGCTGTTTTTT
>TRBD2|TRBV29-1|TRBJ2-7|-
CSGRTSGSYEQYF
TGCAGCGGGCGGACTAGCGGGAGCTACGAGCAGTACTTC
>-|TRBV14|TRBJ2-1|-
CASSQAAGSFSYNEQFF
TGTGCCAGCAGCCAAGCGGCGGGATCCTTCTCCTACAATGAGCAGTTCTTC
>-|TRBV19|TRBJ2-7|-
CASTDTSYEQYF
TGTGCCAGTACTGATACATCCTACGAGCAGTACTTC
>TRBD2|TRBV10-2|TRBJ2-7|-
CASSEKGGRAYEQYF
TGCGCCAGCAGTGAGAAGGGCGGGAGGGCCTACGAGCAGTACTTC
>-|TRBV7-9|TRBJ2-2|once
CASTLGRTNTGELFF
TGTGCCAGCACCCTGGGACGGACGAACACCGGGGAGCTGTTTTTT